The clone carrying this TCR beta chain was observed a few times. Its specificity is not known. As the method for making TCR beta libraries, quantitative 5'-RACE with molecular barcodes was used. A single record per CDR3 protein comes from TCRdb applying MiXCR to the 5' RACE reads. The sample has more than 600,000 distinct CDR3 sequences, around 19% seen once; the top ten hold about a fifth. Trimming took 5 bases from V and 5 from J; bases not matched to a gene: 6. The CDR3 loop spans 15 amino acids. Looked up from germline, CDR1 is SEHNR and CDR2 is FQNEAQ (reference sequence). This entry comes from a study of CD8 T cells in ankylosing spondylitis. Findings and caveats of the study: Blood from ankylosing spondylitis patients appeared to carry a characteristic roughly 8-variant TCR beta motif. Disease-associated clones were CD8+ and fairly uncommon in peripheral blood. Significant enrichment of disease-linked clones was reported in matched ankylosing spondylitis synovial fluid.

The sample comprised blood, either unsorted or a sorted T cell fraction (not recorded which). This sequence originates from a male donor with ankylosing spondylitis. The chain is built from TRBV7-9 and TRBJ1-6, with TRBD1 identical over 7 bases. In DNA, the CDR3 is TGTGCCAGCAGCCTGGGACAGACAAATAATTCACCCCTCCACTTT. Protein product: CASSLGQTNNSPLHF.